This T cell receptor (beta chain) emerged from a study of T cell changes during pregnancy in multiple sclerosis. Repertoires were generated with immunoSEQ multiplex PCR, while TCRdb's copy carries only in-frame clones and drops some. The sample has roughly 100,000 clones; 90% are singletons. This CDR3 contains 14 residues. The trim removed 3 bases at V and 4 bases at J, leaving 5 bases unmatched. CDR1 SEHNR and CDR2 FQNEAQ come from the germline V gene (reference sequence). The source was peripheral blood, collected in the second trimester of pregnancy. This chain joins TRBV7-9 and TRBJ2-5; 7 nucleotides agree with TRBD2. This TCR derives from a female donor in good health, enrolled as a control in a pregnancy study. CDR3 DNA sequence: TGTGCCAGCAGCTTTAGTACGGGAGGAGAGACCCAGTACTTC. Translated, it gives CASSFSTGGETQYF.